The rows below give T cell receptor beta chains drawn from one sample of a study of OX40 agonist ivuxolimab in advanced cancers. Method: immunoSEQ multiplex PCR; TCRdb's copy keeps in-frame clones and lacks some. The sample holds 15,000 to 20,000 clones, approximately 80% seen once. The material sequenced was CD4+ or CD8+ T cells sorted from blood, taken in a trial of the OX40 agonist ivuxolimab. All receptors derive from an adult with an advanced solid tumor such as melanoma, head and neck, liver or kidney cancer. Each CDR3 is given with its conserved first and last residue. A D gene is named only where the DNA matches it firmly. A clone size is listed for some rows: how often the clone was seen (once, few, many), or a class if it is expanded.

size	V	J	D	CDR3	DNA
NA	TRBV6-5	TRBJ2-4	TRBD2	CASRLIAGANIQYF	TGTGCCAGCAGGCTTATAGCGGGCGCAAACATTCAGTACTTC
NA	TRBV5-1	TRBJ1-6	NA	CASSQTEGNSPLHF	TGCGCCAGCAGCCAGACAGAAGGCAATTCACCCCTCCACTTT
NA	TRBV28	TRBJ2-6	TRBD1	CASSLRGRGANVLTF	TGTGCCAGCAGTTTAAGGGGGCGAGGGGCCAACGTCCTGACTTTC
NA	TRBV7-8	TRBJ2-1	TRBD1	CASSFTWGQRNEQFF	TGTGCCAGCAGCTTTACGTGGGGACAGAGGAATGAGCAGTTCTTC
once	TRBV4-1	TRBJ1-1	NA	CASSSLGGSMNTEAFF	TGCGCCAGCAGCTCTTTGGGCGGTTCAATGAACACTGAAGCTTTCTTT
NA	TRBV7-9	TRBJ2-7	NA	CASSLGAPTYEQYF	TGTGCCAGCAGCTTGGGAGCACCTACCTACGAGCAGTACTTC
NA	TRBV19	TRBJ2-5	NA	CASSIGSGREKTQYF	TGTGCCAGTAGTATAGGTTCGGGCAGGGAAAAGACCCAGTACTTC
NA	TRBV5-1	TRBJ2-1	TRBD2	CASSLVGGGNNEQFF	TGCGCCAGCAGCTTGGTTGGCGGGGGGAACAATGAGCAGTTCTTC
NA	TRBV14	TRBJ1-4	NA	CASSQGTGAPNEKLFF	TGTGCCAGCAGCCAAGGGACGGGGGCCCCTAATGAAAAACTGTTTTTT
NA	TRBV4-2	TRBJ2-1	NA	CASSQGPSASEQFF	TGTGCCAGCAGCCAAGGACCCTCCGCCAGTGAGCAGTTCTTC
NA	TRBV20-1	TRBJ1-1	NA	CSAEGDTEAFF	TGCAGTGCCGAGGGGGACACTGAAGCTTTCTTT
NA	TRBV25-1	TRBJ2-5	NA	CASSDPPKSKETQYF	TGTGCCAGCAGTGATCCCCCCAAAAGTAAAGAGACCCAGTACTTC
few	TRBV6-1	TRBJ2-3	NA	CASSVRVGGTTDTQYF	TGTGCCAGCAGTGTTAGGGTCGGTGGTACTACAGATACGCAGTATTTT
NA	TRBV5-8	TRBJ2-7	TRBD1	CASSLGTGTTYEQYF	TGTGCCAGCAGCTTGGGGACAGGGACAACCTACGAGCAGTACTTC
NA	TRBV5-1	TRBJ1-1	NA	CASSLGHRDLTEAFF	TGCGCCAGCAGCTTGGGGCACAGGGATCTCACTGAAGCTTTCTTT
NA	TRBV5-5	TRBJ1-5	NA	CASSPGGNGLQPQHF	TGTGCCAGCAGCCCAGGCGGGAACGGGCTTCAGCCCCAGCATTTT
NA	TRBV19	TRBJ1-5	NA	CASSIVEGGGPQHF	TGTGCCAGTAGTATAGTTGAGGGCGGCGGACCCCAGCATTTT
NA	TRBV7-9	TRBJ2-2	TRBD1	CASRYSGTENTGELFF	TGTGCCAGCAGGTACTCCGGGACAGAAAACACCGGGGAGCTGTTTTTT
NA	TRBV23-1	TRBJ2-1	NA	CASSQLADEQFF	TGCGCCAGCAGTCAACTGGCCGATGAGCAGTTCTTC
few	TRBV20-1	TRBJ2-7	NA	CSADSGYEQYF	TGCAGTGCCGACAGTGGCTACGAGCAGTACTTC
NA	TRBV29-1	TRBJ2-7	TRBD2	CSVESTSGSRSYEQYF	TGCAGCGTTGAGTCGACTAGCGGGAGTAGGTCCTACGAGCAGTACTTC
NA	TRBV29-1	TRBJ1-1	TRBD1	CSGLEGANTEAFF	TGCAGCGGCCTTGAGGGGGCGAACACTGAAGCTTTCTTT
few	TRBV9	TRBJ2-1	TRBD2	CASSPRGRAEDDEQFF	TGTGCCAGCAGCCCAAGAGGGAGGGCCGAGGACGATGAGCAGTTCTTC
NA	TRBV11-2	TRBJ2-5	NA	CASSFGGGETQYF	TGTGCCAGCAGCTTTGGAGGAGGAGAGACCCAGTACTTC
NA	TRBV6-1	TRBJ2-5	NA	CASSELQQETQYF	TGTGCCAGCAGTGAACTACAGCAAGAGACCCAGTACTTC
NA	TRBV19	TRBJ2-4	TRBD1	CASSISGTGARIQYF	TGTGCCAGTAGTATTAGTGGGACAGGGGCCCGCATTCAGTACTTC
NA	TRBV7-9	TRBJ2-1	NA	CASFNAYNEQFF	TGTGCCAGCTTCAACGCGTACAATGAGCAGTTCTTC
NA	TRBV10-1	TRBJ2-1	TRBD2	CASSEGTSGRNEQFF	TGCGCCAGCAGTGAGGGGACTAGCGGGAGGAATGAGCAGTTCTTC
few	TRBV2	TRBJ2-4	NA	CASSRIAKNIQYF	TGTGCCAGCAGTCGGATAGCCAAAAACATTCAGTACTTC
NA	TRBV9	TRBJ2-3	NA	CASSPQDSFPDTQYF	TGTGCCAGCAGCCCACAAGACAGCTTCCCAGATACGCAGTATTTT
once	TRBV28	TRBJ1-5	NA	CASSPSGSRNQPQHF	TGTGCCAGCAGTCCCTCCGGCAGCCGCAATCAGCCCCAGCATTTT
NA	TRBV27	TRBJ2-7	TRBD2	CASSSSPRTSGSYEQYF	TGTGCCAGCAGTTCCTCCCCCCGGACTAGCGGGTCCTACGAGCAGTACTTC
few	TRBV7-3	TRBJ2-3	NA	CASSSTTDTQYF	TGTGCCAGCAGCTCCACGACAGATACGCAGTATTTT
NA	TRBV4-1	TRBJ1-1	NA	CASSQDRRLGAFF	TGCGCCAGCAGCCAAGATCGAAGGCTGGGGGCTTTCTTT
NA	TRBV21-1	TRBJ2-7	NA	CASSKWRPGGQGTYEQYF	TGTGCCAGCAGCAAATGGAGGCCCGGAGGACAGGGGACCTACGAGCAGTACTTC
NA	TRBV29-1	TRBJ2-4	NA	CSVEDPARGAGDIQYF	TGCAGCGTTGAAGACCCAGCCCGGGGCGCCGGAGACATTCAGTACTTC
NA	TRBV7-3	TRBJ1-1	NA	CASSLQGSMNTEAFF	TGTGCCAGCAGCTTACAGGGGTCTATGAACACTGAAGCTTTCTTT
NA	TRBV18	TRBJ2-5	NA	CASSPPGHQETQYF	TGTGCCAGCTCACCACCGGGACACCAAGAGACCCAGTACTTC
NA	TRBV11-3	TRBJ2-1	NA	CASSLGGSEVNEQFF	TGTGCCAGCAGCTTAGGAGGGTCGGAAGTCAATGAGCAGTTCTTC
NA	TRBV7-9	TRBJ2-1	TRBD2	CASSFGLAGAGNEQFF	TGTGCCAGCAGCTTTGGACTAGCGGGAGCGGGCAATGAGCAGTTCTTC
medium-sized	TRBV7-8	TRBJ1-2	TRBD1	CASSRTGRYGYTF	TGTGCCAGCAGCCGGACAGGGCGCTATGGCTACACCTTC
NA	TRBV18	TRBJ2-5	TRBD1	CASSPTTGLKTQYF	TGTGCCAGCTCACCAACGACAGGGTTAAAGACCCAGTACTTC
NA	TRBV10-1	TRBJ2-2	NA	CASSEVSGVTGELFF	TGCGCCAGCAGTGAGGTATCGGGGGTTACCGGGGAGCTGTTTTTT
NA	TRBV9	TRBJ2-7	TRBD1	CASSGQGAYEQYF	TGTGCCAGCAGCGGACAGGGTGCCTACGAGCAGTACTTC
NA	TRBV6-5	TRBJ2-7	TRBD1	CASSSGQGGWAEQYF	TGTGCCAGCAGTTCGGGACAGGGCGGTTGGGCCGAGCAGTACTTC
once	TRBV4-1	TRBJ2-7	TRBD2	CASSQAPSGAYEQYF	TGCGCCAGCAGCCAAGCTCCTAGCGGAGCCTACGAGCAGTACTTC
NA	TRBV11-2	TRBJ2-3	TRBD2	CASSAASGGAVDTQYF	TGTGCCAGCAGCGCAGCTAGCGGGGGGGCAGTAGATACGCAGTATTTT
NA	TRBV7-9	TRBJ1-2	NA	CASSLARGYTF	TGTGCCAGCAGCTTAGCCCGCGGCTACACCTTC